The 23 T cell receptor beta chains below come from one sample, sequenced in a study of lymphopenia after photon versus proton radiotherapy. Clones were read by immunoSEQ multiplex PCR, and TCRdb kept only the in-frame ones, dropping some. The sample consists of approximately 35,000 clones, roughly 88% of them appearing once. The material sequenced was peripheral blood, taken from a patient treated with photon-based radiotherapy. The receptors here all came from a woman in her forties or fifties with pancreatic cancer.

The J gene is TRBJ1-3, the V gene TRBV7-9, with no clear D. The CDR3 totals 13 residues. The V end was cut by 1 base, the J end by 1 base, with 2 bases between. CDR1 is SEHNR and CDR2 is FQNEAQ in the germline V gene (reference sequence). The CDR3 spells CASSLDSGNTIYF. In nucleotides, the CDR3 is TGTGCCAGCAGCTTAGATTCTGGAAACACCATATATTTT.

The gene calls are TRBV6-5 and TRBJ2-2, with TRBD2 matching 11 bases. The V gene's germline CDR1 is MNHEY and CDR2 SVGAGI. J was trimmed by 3 bases and V by 7 bases; bases with no gene match: 4. The CDR3 sequence is 15 residues long. DNA for the CDR3: TGTGCCAGCAAGACTAGCGGGATGTACACCGGGGAGCTGTTTTTT. It codes for CASKTSGMYTGELFF.

J is TRBJ2-7 and V is TRBV4-3, with D maybe TRBD1 (6 bases). The CDR3 length is 14 residues. Trimming took off 1 base at V and 3 bases at J, with 10 bases between the two ends. Germline CDR1 LGHNA, CDR2 YSLEER. CDR3 amino acids: CASSQGTVLYEQYF. The CDR3 DNA reads TGCGCCAGCAGCCAAGGGACAGTCCTCTACGAGCAGTACTTC.

The V call is TRBV10-2, the J call TRBJ2-3; TRBD2 agrees at 11 bases. This CDR3 region has 14 residues. V lost 10 bases to trimming and J lost 2 bases; unmatched junction nucleotides: 5. Germline lookup yields CDR1 WSHSY and CDR2 SAAADI. In DNA, the CDR3 is TGCGCCACCGATAGCGGGAGGGCCACAGATACGCAGTATTTT. This encodes CATDSGRATDTQYF.

The V call is TRBV19, the J call TRBJ2-2; a weak D match, TRBD1 (6 bases). V lost 3 bases, J lost 3 bases, and 8 bases lay in between. Germline-derived CDR1 and CDR2 are LNHDA and SQIVND (reference sequence). The CDR3 extends over 14 amino acids. The CDR3 spells CASSMGADTGELFF. CDR3 DNA: TGTGCCAGTAGTATGGGGGCAGACACCGGGGAGCTGTTTTTT. The complete variable domain, with remaining parts taken from reference TRBV19 and TRBJ2-2, reads DGGITQSPKYLFRKEGQNVTLSCEQNLNHDAMYWYRQDPGQGLRLIYYSQIVNDFQKGDIAEGYSVSREKKESFPLTVTSAQKNPTAFYLCASSMGADTGELFFGEGSRLTVL.

The J gene is TRBJ2-1, the V gene TRBV19; tentatively, D is TRBD2 (5 bases). V was trimmed by 4 bases and J by 0 bases, leaving 7 bases between them. Germline-derived CDR1 and CDR2 are LNHDA and SQIVND (reference sequence). The CDR3 spans 14 residues. The DNA for the CDR3 is TGTGCCAGTAGTAGAAGCGGCTCCTACAATGAGCAGTTCTTC. Translating gives CASSRSGSYNEQFF.

This sequence joins TRBV19 and TRBJ1-1; D remains unclear. Germline V gives CDR1 LNHDA, CDR2 SQIVND (reference sequence). The germline V and J ends were trimmed by 5 bases and 5 bases, with 9 bases remaining between them. CDR3 length: 12 amino acids. This CDR3 is CASSYGETEAFF. The CDR3, as DNA: TGTGCCAGTAGTTATGGGGAAACTGAAGCTTTCTTT.

The chain couples TRBV5-1 to TRBJ2-7; D is ambiguous. The CDR3 runs to 15 residues. V gave up 0 bases and J gave up 3 bases, with 13 bases separating them. The germline V gene encodes CDR1 SGHRS and CDR2 YFSETQ. The CDR3 here is CASSLALGRYYEQYF. Here the CDR3 DNA reads TGCGCCAGCAGCTTGGCTTTAGGCAGGTACTACGAGCAGTACTTC.

The V call is TRBV4-2, the J call TRBJ2-7, with TRBD1 matching 9 bases. This CDR3 has 15 amino acids. The V gene end was trimmed by 1 base and the J gene end by 4 bases; junction bases not matched to a gene: 5. Germline V gene data show CDR1 as LGHNA and CDR2 as YNFKEQ. In DNA, the CDR3 is TGTGCCAGCAGCCAAGGAACAGGGGGCGTTTACGAGCAGTACTTC. Its translation: CASSQGTGGVYEQYF.

In its sample, this clone was seen once. The chain uses TRBV14 and TRBJ2-1; 10 bases align to TRBD2. The V gene's germline CDR1 is SGHDN and CDR2 FVKESK. V was pared by 4 bases and J by 8 bases, with 8 bases of the junction left unmatched. The CDR3 contains 15 residues. The CDR3 bases are TGTGCCAGCAGCCCGCCGGGACTAGCGTACCATGAGCAGTTCTTC. Protein: CASSPPGLAYHEQFF.

The chain is built from TRBV4-3 and TRBJ2-3; D possibly corresponds to TRBD2 (6 bases). With 1 base removed from V and 3 bases from J, the gap between germline ends came to 14 bases. This CDR3 has 16 residues. CDR1 LGHNA and CDR2 YSLEER come from the germline V gene. CDR3: CASSQVNTGVTDTQYF. The CDR3 DNA sequence: TGCGCCAGCAGCCAAGTTAATACGGGAGTAACAGATACGCAGTATTTT.

V is TRBV2 and J is TRBJ1-3; D remains unclear. V dropped 2 bases and J dropped 0 bases, with 11 bases sitting between them. The germline CDR1 and CDR2 sequences are SNHLY and FYNNEI. This CDR3 comprises 16 residues. CDR3 sequence: CASSETGLSSGNTIYF. The CDR3 bases are TGTGCCAGCAGTGAAACCGGACTGAGCTCTGGAAACACCATATATTTT.

The genes are TRBV30 and TRBJ1-1; D gene ambiguous. This CDR3 comprises 13 residues. V was clipped by 0 bases and J by 2 bases, with 7 bases between them. Germline assignment: CDR1 GTSNPN and CDR2 SVGIG (reference sequence). CDR3 protein: CAWSVLPNTEAFF. In nucleotides, the CDR3 is TGTGCCTGGAGTGTCTTGCCTAACACTGAAGCTTTCTTT.

In this sample, this clone turned up a few times. The rearrangement joins TRBV28 to TRBJ1-5; 8 bases align to TRBD1. The V gene end was trimmed by 3 bases and the J gene end by 7 bases; junction bases not matched to a gene: 8. CDR3 length: 15 residues. Germline V gene lookup returns CDR1 MDHEN and CDR2 SYDVKM. The CDR3 loop reads CASSLRTGTRQPQHF. Here the CDR3 DNA reads TGTGCCAGCAGTTTGCGGACAGGGACGAGACAGCCCCAGCATTTT.

The chain joins TRBV7-2 to TRBJ2-5; D uncertain. V was clipped by 6 bases and J by 2 bases, with 13 bases between them. The CDR3 runs to 14 residues. Germline-derived CDR1 and CDR2 are SGHTA and FQGNSA. CDR3 in amino acids: CASRPMAQQETQYF. CDR3 nucleotide sequence: TGTGCCAGCAGACCTATGGCACAGCAAGAGACCCAGTACTTC.

The chain links TRBV27 to TRBJ2-7, with a tentative D call TRBD2 (5 bases). Germline V CDR1 and CDR2: MNHEY, SMNVEV (reference sequence). V shed 6 bases and J shed 7 bases, with 16 bases lying between them. This CDR3 is built from 13 residues. CDR3 DNA sequence: TGTGCCAGCAGAGCGGACGCTCGTAGTGAGCAGTACTTC. Its protein product is CASRADARSEQYF.

This chain joins TRBV7-6 and TRBJ2-1; 8 nucleotides match TRBD2. The V and J ends lost 5 bases and 4 bases, in that order; junction bases with no gene match: 10. This CDR3 is 16 amino acids long. Germline V CDR1 and CDR2: SGHVS, FNYEAQ. The CDR3, as DNA: TGTGCCAGCAGCCGTGGCGGCGCGGGGGGATACAATGAGCAGTTCTTC. Protein: CASSRGGAGGYNEQFF.

This clone occurred once. The chain combines TRBV7-8 with TRBJ2-7; 8 nucleotides agree with TRBD2. Germline CDR1 SGHVS, CDR2 FQNEAQ. This CDR3 contains 14 residues. The V segment lost 5 bases and the J segment 4 bases; nucleotides outside the gene matches: 7. The CDR3 coding sequence is TGTGCCAGCAGCGCTCGCAGCGGGAGTTACGAGCAGTACTTC. Translation: CASSARSGSYEQYF.

The chain combines TRBV9 with TRBJ2-1; 8 nucleotides align to TRBD2. The CDR3 consists of 16 residues. CDR1 is SGDLS and CDR2 is YYNGEE in the germline V gene. The ends lost 0 bases at V and 9 bases at J; junction bases unmatched: 11. CDR3 loop: CASSVVPAGVAAEQFF. The DNA for the CDR3 is TGTGCCAGCAGCGTAGTGCCAGCGGGAGTCGCTGCTGAGCAGTTCTTC.

The chain links TRBV5-4 to TRBJ2-5; D remains unclear. Germline V gene lookup returns CDR1 SGHNT and CDR2 YYREEE (reference sequence). The length of the CDR3 is 11 residues. Trimming took 2 bases from V and 3 from J, leaving 2 bases between them. The CDR3 reads CASSLEETQYF. Here the CDR3 DNA reads TGTGCCAGCAGCTTAGAAGAGACCCAGTACTTC. Based on the CDR3 plus reference TRBV5-4 and TRBJ2-5, the full variable domain is ETGVTQSPTHLIKTRGQQVTLRCSSQSGHNTVSWYQQALGQGPQFIFQYYREEENGRGNFPPRFSGLQFPNYSSELNVNALELDDSALYLCASSLEETQYFGPGTRLLVL.

The CDR3 sequence: CASSPSYGEVSEKLFF. In DNA, the CDR3 is TGTGCCAGCAGCCCTTCTTACGGGGAGGTCAGTGAAAAACTGTTTTTT. The chain uses TRBV28 and TRBJ1-4, with D hard to call. The CDR3 contains 16 residues. The germline V gene has CDR1 MDHEN and CDR2 SYDVKM. With 6 bases removed from V and 7 bases from J, the gap between germline ends came to 21 bases.

This chain connects TRBV14 to TRBJ2-3; 16 positions match TRBD2. The CDR3 is 18 residues long. CDR1 and CDR2 from the germline V gene are SGHDN and FVKESK. The ends lost 4 bases at V and 4 bases at J; junction bases unmatched: 8. CDR3 residues: CASSRPGLAGGPPDTQYF. Written as DNA, the CDR3 is TGTGCCAGCAGCCGACCGGGACTAGCGGGAGGGCCCCCAGATACGCAGTATTTT.

The V gene is TRBV7-9, the J gene TRBJ1-3, with TRBD1 identical over 10 bases. Losses at the gene ends were 4 bases for V and 0 bases for J; bases not matched to a gene: 3. Germline V CDR1 and CDR2: SEHNR, FQNEAQ (reference sequence). This CDR3 spans 16 amino acids. The CDR3 region has the DNA TGTGCCAGCAGCTGGAGGACAGGGGGCTCTGGAAACACCATATATTTT. As protein: CASSWRTGGSGNTIYF.